This T cell receptor (beta chain) was recovered during a study of OX40 agonist ivuxolimab in advanced cancers. As for the study in general: An anti-OX40 (CD134) antibody with agonistic activity, ivuxolimab, was administered to patients. Partial responses were achieved by three patients, one with hepatocellular carcinoma and two with cutaneous melanoma.

Peripheral blood came from all dose cohorts at three timepoints. Generated by immunoSEQ multiplex PCR, the TCRdb table keeps only in-frame clones and is missing some. The repertoire has 70,000 or so clones, around 88% of them found once; the top ten carry approximately 2.1%. The CDR3 totals 14 residues. Germline CDR1 reads SGHAT; CDR2 reads FQNNGV. V lost 0 bases, J lost 2 bases, and 7 bases lay in between. The chain carries TRBV11-2 and TRBJ1-2; D is possibly TRBD1 (5 bases). The source is an adult with an advanced solid tumor such as melanoma, head and neck, liver or kidney cancer. The sequencing here drew on CD4+ or CD8+ T cells sorted from blood, taken in a trial of the OX40 agonist ivuxolimab. The CDR3 sequence is CASSLDRGNYGYTF. CDR3 nucleotides: TGTGCCAGCAGCTTAGATCGGGGGAACTATGGCTACACCTTC.